The 31 T cell receptor beta chains below were found in one sample sequenced in a study of T cell responses to AZD1222 COVID-19 vaccine. Measured with immunoSEQ multiplex PCR; TCRdb has only the in-frame clones, and not every one. The table shows roughly 81,000 clones, with around nine tenths occurring only once. Sequenced material: peripheral blood, taken on day 0 of AZD1222 vaccination. Receptor source: an adult in good health.

The CDR3: CASSVVLGLDINEQYF. As DNA, the CDR3 is TGTGCCAGCAGTGTTGTGTTAGGTCTCGATATAAACGAGCAGTACTTC. This chain connects TRBV6-1 to TRBJ2-7; D not certain. The germline V gene has CDR1 MNHNS and CDR2 SASEGT. There are 16 residues in the CDR3. Trimming removed 4 bases at V and 5 bases at J, with 21 bases between.

This chain joins TRBV13 and TRBJ1-1, with D unresolved. CDR1 PRHDT and CDR2 FYEKMQ come from the germline V gene (reference sequence). V was cut by 5 bases and J by 8 bases, with 24 bases left in between. This CDR3 contains 16 residues. CDR3 region: CASSEGPGRATREAFF. The CDR3 region has the DNA TGTGCCAGCAGCGAAGGCCCCGGTCGGGCCACTAGAGAAGCTTTCTTT.

The chain couples TRBV18 to TRBJ1-1, with 10 bases matching TRBD1. Per the germline V gene, CDR1 is KGHSH and CDR2 is LQKENI. CDR3 length: 15 amino acids. Germline trimming cut 3 bases from V and 6 bases from J; bases unmatched to any gene: 7. The CDR3 nucleotides are TGTGCCAGCTCACCCCAGACAGGGGGCGAGGCTGAAGCTTTCTTT. Residues: CASSPQTGGEAEAFF.

The chain has TRBV27 and TRBJ1-1, with D unresolved. Germline V gene sequence: CDR1 MNHEY, CDR2 SMNVEV (reference sequence). This CDR3 has 15 residues. V dropped 3 bases and J dropped 1 base, with 12 bases sitting between them. CDR3 sequence: CASSFATDSNTEAFF. The CDR3 DNA follows: TGTGCCAGCAGTTTTGCCACGGACTCGAACACTGAAGCTTTCTTT.

This chain joins TRBV7-6 and TRBJ2-2; the match to TRBD2 covers 10 bases. J gave up 0 bases and V 4 bases, and 5 bases lay outside the gene matches. The CDR3 is made up of 17 amino acids. The germline V gene encodes CDR1 SGHVS and CDR2 FNYEAQ. CDR3 in DNA: TGTGCCAGCAGCTCCGGACTAGCGGAGGCGAACACCGGGGAGCTGTTTTTT. Translated: CASSSGLAEANTGELFF.

The V and J genes are TRBV9 and TRBJ1-6, with TRBD1 identical over 7 bases. Germline CDR1 is SGDLS and CDR2 is YYNGEE. This CDR3 is built from 15 residues. V lost 0 bases to trimming and J lost 9 bases; unmatched junction nucleotides: 6. The CDR3 spells CASSVATGATSPLHF. The DNA of the CDR3 is TGTGCCAGCAGCGTAGCTACAGGGGCGACTTCACCCCTCCACTTT.

V and J are TRBV3-1 (or the pseudogene TRBV3-2) and TRBJ1-5; 7 bases are shared with TRBD1. The germline gives CDR1 LGHDT, CDR2 YNNKEL (reference sequence). The CDR3 runs to 14 residues. Trimming took 0 bases from V and 6 from J; bases not matched to a gene: 2. Written as DNA, the CDR3 is TGTGCCAGCAGCCAAGAAGGGACAGCTCAGCCCCAGCATTTT. Translated: CASSQEGTAQPQHF.

The chain employs TRBV20-1 and TRBJ1-2, with TRBD1 matching 7 bases. Germline trimming cut 3 bases from V and 2 bases from J; bases unmatched to any gene: 6. The CDR3 runs to 14 residues. CDR1 is DFQATT, CDR2 SNEGSKA, per germline (reference sequence). The DNA for the CDR3 is TGCAGTGCTAGTTCCGGGACAGTAAACTATGGCTACACCTTC. Its translation is CSASSGTVNYGYTF.

The chain couples TRBV27 to TRBJ1-4; D remains ambiguous. Between the trimmed V and J ends, which lost 4 bases and 7 bases, there was a span of 25 bases. The germline V gene has CDR1 MNHEY and CDR2 SMNVEV (reference sequence). This CDR3 is 18 amino acids long. The CDR3 region has the DNA TGTGCCAGCAGTTCCCGCACCAGATCCGGGATAAGGAGTGAAAAACTGTTTTTT. This sequence encodes CASSSRTRSGIRSEKLFF.

This chain joins TRBV5-4 and TRBJ1-2, with TRBD1 matching 7 bases. This CDR3 comprises 15 residues. Germline V gene data show CDR1 as SGHNT and CDR2 as YYREEE (reference sequence). The V gene end was trimmed by 4 bases and the J gene end by 1 base; junction bases not matched to a gene: 7. CDR3 amino acids: CASSPGTDLNYGYTF. CDR3 nucleotides: TGTGCCAGCAGCCCAGGGACAGATCTTAACTATGGCTACACCTTC. The variable domain in full, completed from reference TRBV5-4 and TRBJ1-2, reads ETGVTQSPTHLIKTRGQQVTLRCSSQSGHNTVSWYQQALGQGPQFIFQYYREEENGRGNFPPRFSGLQFPNYSSELNVNALELDDSALYLCASSPGTDLNYGYTFGSGTRLTVV.

V is TRBV20-1 and J is TRBJ1-3, with D possibly being TRBD1 (5 bases). The CDR3 covers 14 residues. The V gene lost 3 bases and the J gene lost 4 bases, with 13 bases spanning the gap. Germline assignment: CDR1 DFQATT and CDR2 SNEGSKA (reference sequence). The CDR3: CSASSGFQGNTIYF. DNA for the CDR3: TGCAGTGCTAGTTCAGGGTTTCAAGGAAACACCATATATTTT.

The V gene is TRBV15, the J gene TRBJ2-5; 7 nucleotides agree with TRBD1. This CDR3 is 15 amino acids long. V trimming: 5 bases; J trimming: 5 bases; junction bases outside the gene matches: 11. CDR1 and CDR2 (germline): LNHNV, YYDKDF (reference sequence). The CDR3 DNA sequence: TGTGCCACCAGCTTCACTCACAGGGGTGGGGAGACCCAGTACTTC. Translated: CATSFTHRGGETQYF.

The chain combines TRBV12-3 or TRBV12-4 with TRBJ2-7, with 7 bases matching TRBD1. J gave up 10 bases and V 4 bases, and 7 bases lay outside the gene matches. This CDR3 has 12 amino acids. CDR3 sequence: CASSSPGTVQYF. In nucleotides, the CDR3 is TGTGCCAGCAGTTCCCCAGGGACAGTCCAGTACTTC.

This chain's CDR3 is CASSRRTGEQFF. CDR3 nucleotide sequence: TGTGCCAGCAGCCGGAGGACTGGTGAGCAGTTCTTC. The J gene is TRBJ2-1, the V gene TRBV28, with D perhaps TRBD2 (5 bases). Germline assignment: CDR1 MDHEN and CDR2 SYDVKM. Trimming left V 6 bases short and J 9 bases short, with 12 bases between. CDR3 length equals 12 residues.

The V call is TRBV29-1, the J call TRBJ1-1; 10 bases are a match to TRBD1. With 7 bases clipped from V and 10 bases from J, the junction kept 6 bases outside the gene matches. The CDR3 runs 11 residues. Germline CDR1 reads SQVTM; CDR2 reads ANQGSEA. Here the CDR3 reads CSARRDRGAFF. CDR3 nucleotides: TGCAGCGCGCGACGGGACAGGGGAGCTTTCTTT.

This rearrangement joins TRBV5-1 to TRBJ1-4; D remains ambiguous. V lost 0 bases and J lost 8, with 14 bases in between. This CDR3 spans 15 amino acids. The germline V gene encodes CDR1 SGHRS and CDR2 YFSETQ. CDR3 sequence: CASSLEWGSGEKLFF. The CDR3 DNA sequence: TGCGCCAGCAGCTTGGAGTGGGGAAGCGGCGAAAAACTGTTTTTT.

Regarding this clone: At one end the junction does not follow the germline gene, possibly because of a read error. In DNA form, the CDR3 reads TGTGCCAGCAGCGACTCTGGAGAGGAGCCCCAGCATTTT. This codes for CASSDSGEEPQHF. The chain carries TRBV6-4 and TRBJ1-5; unclear D gene. The CDR3 has 13 amino acids. CDR1 and CDR2 (germline): MRHNA, SNTAGT.

The chain combines TRBV9 with TRBJ2-7; no reliable D call. V gave up 4 bases and J gave up 3 bases, with 17 bases separating them. The germline V gene has CDR1 SGDLS and CDR2 YYNGEE. The CDR3 has 15 amino acids. The CDR3 spells CASSPRPRLVYEQYF. The DNA for the CDR3 is TGTGCCAGCAGCCCGAGGCCCCGACTGGTCTACGAGCAGTACTTC.

This chain connects TRBV19 to TRBJ1-3; no clear D. The CDR3 consists of 16 residues. Germline V gives CDR1 LNHDA, CDR2 SQIVND (reference sequence). Trimming took 5 bases from V and 3 from J, leaving 17 bases between them. CDR3 DNA sequence: TGTGCCAGTAGTGCGACGACGGGAAGTAATGGAAACACCATATATTTT. It yields the protein CASSATTGSNGNTIYF. The full variable domain, completed using reference TRBV19 and TRBJ1-3, is DGGITQSPKYLFRKEGQNVTLSCEQNLNHDAMYWYRQDPGQGLRLIYYSQIVNDFQKGDIAEGYSVSREKKESFPLTVTSAQKNPTAFYLCASSATTGSNGNTIYFGEGSWLTVV.

The sample holds a few counts of this clone. This rearrangement joins TRBV3-1 (or the pseudogene TRBV3-2) to TRBJ1-3, with D possibly being TRBD1 (5 bases). V shed 1 base and J shed 0 bases, with 7 bases lying between them. This CDR3 contains 15 residues. Germline V gene sequence: CDR1 LGHDT, CDR2 YNNKEL (reference sequence). Here the CDR3 DNA reads TGTGCCAGCAGCCAAGGACAGCTCTCTGGAAACACCATATATTTT. Its translation is CASSQGQLSGNTIYF.

The chain uses TRBV19 and TRBJ1-6; 11 nucleotides match TRBD1. Germline CDR1 LNHDA, CDR2 SQIVND (reference sequence). CDR3 size: 17 residues. Trimming cost V 2 bases and J 10 bases; bases outside gene matches: 10. The CDR3 DNA sequence: TGTGCCAGTAGTATAAAGGAGTCGGGACAGGGGGTATCACCCCTCCACTTT. Its translation is CASSIKESGQGVSPLHF.

The gene calls are TRBV21-1 and TRBJ2-1; the table's TRBD2 call for D was not verified on the DNA. TRBV21-1 is assigned pseudogene status. This CDR3 region has 16 residues. The CDR3 DNA reads as TGTGCCAGCAGCAAAGCAGGACTAGCCACACACGATGAGCAGTTCTTC. Protein: CASSKAGLATHDEQFF.

The CDR3 DNA reads as TGCAGCGCTCAGGACAGGCAAACTAACTATGGCTACACCTTC. Its translation: CSAQDRQTNYGYTF. This chain joins TRBV29-1 and TRBJ1-2, with 7 bases that match TRBD1. The CDR3 is made up of 14 amino acids. Per germline, CDR1 SQVTM and CDR2 ANQGSEA. V gave up 7 bases and J gave up 0 bases; unmatched junction bases: 8. Drawing the rest from reference TRBV29-1 and TRBJ1-2, the complete variable domain is SAVISQKPSRDICQRGTSLTIQCQVDSQVTMMFWYRQQPGQSLTLIATANQGSEATYESGFVIDKFPISRPNLTFSTLTVSNMSPEDSSIYLCSAQDRQTNYGYTFGSGTRLTVV.

J is TRBJ1-2 and V is TRBV6-5; a possible D gene is TRBD1 (6 bases). The CDR3 contains 13 residues. V shed 8 bases and J shed 4 bases, with 14 bases lying between them. The germline V gene has CDR1 MNHEY and CDR2 SVGAGI. Here the CDR3 reads CASSPAGVYGYTF. The CDR3, as DNA: TGTGCCAGCTCCCCAGCAGGGGTCTATGGCTACACCTTC.

This clone was observed a few times. The chain joins TRBV5-5 to TRBJ1-2; D possibly corresponds to TRBD1 (6 bases). The CDR3 sequence is 15 residues long. V shed 0 bases and J shed 5 bases, with 14 bases lying between them. Germline V lookup: CDR1 SGHKS, CDR2 YYEKEE (reference sequence). Here the CDR3 reads CASSLALGGVYGYTF. CDR3 nucleotides: TGTGCCAGCAGCTTGGCCCTAGGGGGGGTTTATGGCTACACCTTC.

J is TRBJ2-5 and V is TRBV5-5; maybe TRBD1 (6 bases). Germline CDR1 and CDR2: SGHKS and YYEKEE (reference sequence). The CDR3 totals 17 residues. V was pared by 1 base and J by 5 bases, with 21 bases between. CDR3 sequence: CASSLQQGYGGVETQYF. For the CDR3, the DNA is TGTGCCAGCAGCTTGCAACAGGGTTACGGCGGTGTCGAGACCCAGTACTTC.

The chain couples TRBV9 to TRBJ1-4, with D possibly TRBD1 on 6 matching bases. The CDR3 consists of 17 residues. Germline V lookup: CDR1 SGDLS, CDR2 YYNGEE. Trimming left V 0 bases short and J 0 bases short, with 12 bases between. The CDR3 sequence: CASSVGAGTPTNEKLFF. The CDR3 region has the DNA TGTGCCAGCAGCGTAGGTGCGGGGACACCAACTAATGAAAAACTGTTTTTT.

V usage is TRBV18 and J usage is TRBJ2-7, with D maybe TRBD1 (5 bases). This CDR3 has 15 residues. Germline V lookup: CDR1 KGHSH, CDR2 LQKENI. V was shortened by 2 bases and J by 1 base, with 12 bases between the two germline ends. The CDR3 DNA reads TGTGCCAGCTCACCATACAGTGACAGTTCCTACGAGCAGTACTTC. Translating it yields CASSPYSDSSYEQYF.

The V and J genes are TRBV29-1 and TRBJ2-1; the match to TRBD2 covers 9 bases. CDR1 is SQVTM, CDR2 ANQGSEA, per germline. This CDR3 comprises 16 residues. Trimming took 3 bases from V and 7 from J; bases not matched to a gene: 13. This chain's CDR3 is CSVDGGSGSSGNEQFF. The DNA for the CDR3 is TGCAGCGTTGACGGAGGTAGCGGGAGCTCGGGGAATGAGCAGTTCTTC.

The gene calls are TRBV6-5 and TRBJ1-5, with D maybe TRBD1 (5 bases). The germline V gene has CDR1 MNHEY and CDR2 SVGAGI. The CDR3 spans 11 residues. The CDR3 DNA follows: TGTGCTGGAGGGGTGAATCAGCCCCAGCATTTT. Translating gives CAGGVNQPQHF.

The chain links TRBV6-5 to TRBJ2-7, with 13 bases lining up with TRBD2. Per the germline V gene, CDR1 is MNHEY and CDR2 is SVGAGI. The CDR3 consists of 14 residues. The V segment lost 6 bases and the J segment 4 bases; nucleotides outside the gene matches: 3. The CDR3 reads CASSGLAGEYEQYF. CDR3 nucleotide sequence: TGTGCCAGCAGCGGACTAGCGGGAGAGTACGAGCAGTACTTC.